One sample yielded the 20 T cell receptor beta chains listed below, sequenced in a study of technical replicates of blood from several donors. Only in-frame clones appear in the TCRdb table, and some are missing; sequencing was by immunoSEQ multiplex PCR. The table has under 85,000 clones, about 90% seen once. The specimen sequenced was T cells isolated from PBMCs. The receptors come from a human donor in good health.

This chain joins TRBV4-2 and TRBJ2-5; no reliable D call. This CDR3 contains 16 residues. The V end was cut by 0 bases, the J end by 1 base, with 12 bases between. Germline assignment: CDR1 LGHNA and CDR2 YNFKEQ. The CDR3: CASSQESPESQETQYF. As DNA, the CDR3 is TGTGCCAGCAGCCAAGAATCGCCGGAGTCCCAAGAGACCCAGTACTTC.

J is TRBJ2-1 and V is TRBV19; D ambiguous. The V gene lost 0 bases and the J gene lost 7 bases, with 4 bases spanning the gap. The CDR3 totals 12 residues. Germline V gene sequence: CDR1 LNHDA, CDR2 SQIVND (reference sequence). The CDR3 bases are TGTGCCAGTAGTATAGACGTGAATGAGCAGTTCTTC. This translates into CASSIDVNEQFF.

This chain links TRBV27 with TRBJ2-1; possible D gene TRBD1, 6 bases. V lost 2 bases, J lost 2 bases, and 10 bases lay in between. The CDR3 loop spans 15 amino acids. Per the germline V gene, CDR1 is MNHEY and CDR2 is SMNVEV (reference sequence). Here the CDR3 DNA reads TGTGCCAGCAGTTTAGGCAGGGGCACCTACAATGAGCAGTTCTTC. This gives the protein CASSLGRGTYNEQFF.

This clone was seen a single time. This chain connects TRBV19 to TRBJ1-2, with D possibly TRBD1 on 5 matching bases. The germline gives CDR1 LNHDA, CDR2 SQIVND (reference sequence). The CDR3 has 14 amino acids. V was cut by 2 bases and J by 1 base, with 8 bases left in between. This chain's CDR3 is CASSITGLNYGYTF. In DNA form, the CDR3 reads TGTGCCAGTAGTATAACGGGACTTAACTATGGCTACACCTTC.

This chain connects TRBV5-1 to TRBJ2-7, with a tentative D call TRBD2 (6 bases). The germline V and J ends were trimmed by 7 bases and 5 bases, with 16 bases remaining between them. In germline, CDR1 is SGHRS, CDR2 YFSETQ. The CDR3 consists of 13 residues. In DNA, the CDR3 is TGCGCCAGCGGCCAGGACTGGGGGGACGAGCAGTACTTC. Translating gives CASGQDWGDEQYF.

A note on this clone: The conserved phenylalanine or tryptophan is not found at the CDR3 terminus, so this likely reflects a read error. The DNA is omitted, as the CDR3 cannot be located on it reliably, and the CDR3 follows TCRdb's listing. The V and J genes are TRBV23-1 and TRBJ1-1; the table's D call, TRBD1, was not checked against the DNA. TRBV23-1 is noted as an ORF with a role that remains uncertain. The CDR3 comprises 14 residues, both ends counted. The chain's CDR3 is CASSPWFRGRGKVM.

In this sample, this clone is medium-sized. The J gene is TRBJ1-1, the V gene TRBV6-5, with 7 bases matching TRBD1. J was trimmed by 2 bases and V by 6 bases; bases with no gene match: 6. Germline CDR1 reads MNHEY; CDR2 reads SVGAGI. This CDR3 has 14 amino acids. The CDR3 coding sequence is TGTGCCAGCAGGACCCGACAGGGAAACACTGAAGCTTTCTTT. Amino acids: CASRTRQGNTEAFF.

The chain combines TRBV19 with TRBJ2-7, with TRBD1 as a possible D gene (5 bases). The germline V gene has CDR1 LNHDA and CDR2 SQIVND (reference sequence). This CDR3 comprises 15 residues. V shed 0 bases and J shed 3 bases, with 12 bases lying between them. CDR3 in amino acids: CASSIDMGRVYEQYF. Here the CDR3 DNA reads TGTGCCAGTAGTATAGATATGGGCAGGGTCTACGAGCAGTACTTC.

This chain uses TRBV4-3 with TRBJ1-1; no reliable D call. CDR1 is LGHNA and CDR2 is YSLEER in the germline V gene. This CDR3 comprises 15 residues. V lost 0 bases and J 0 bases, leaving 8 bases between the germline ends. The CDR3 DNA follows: TGCGCCAGCAGCCAAGATCAGGTTCTGAACACTGAAGCTTTCTTT. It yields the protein CASSQDQVLNTEAFF.

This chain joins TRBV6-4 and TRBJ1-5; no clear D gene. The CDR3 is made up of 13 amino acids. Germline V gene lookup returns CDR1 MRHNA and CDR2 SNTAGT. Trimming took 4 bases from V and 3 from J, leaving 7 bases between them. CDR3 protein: CASSAQNNQPQHF. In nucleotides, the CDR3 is TGTGCCAGCAGTGCACAGAACAATCAGCCCCAGCATTTT.

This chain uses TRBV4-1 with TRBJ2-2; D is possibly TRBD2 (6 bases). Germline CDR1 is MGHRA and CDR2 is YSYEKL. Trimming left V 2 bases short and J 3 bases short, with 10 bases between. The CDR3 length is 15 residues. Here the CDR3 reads CASSQSAGYTGELFF. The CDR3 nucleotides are TGCGCCAGCAGCCAATCAGCGGGTTACACCGGGGAGCTGTTTTTT.

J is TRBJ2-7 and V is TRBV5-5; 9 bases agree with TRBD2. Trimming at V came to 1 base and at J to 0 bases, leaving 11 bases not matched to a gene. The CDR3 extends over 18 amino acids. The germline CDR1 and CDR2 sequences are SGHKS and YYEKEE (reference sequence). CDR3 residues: CASSLLGSGGRGSYEQYF. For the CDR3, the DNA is TGTGCCAGCAGCTTGCTTGGGTCGGGCGGGAGGGGCTCCTACGAGCAGTACTTC.

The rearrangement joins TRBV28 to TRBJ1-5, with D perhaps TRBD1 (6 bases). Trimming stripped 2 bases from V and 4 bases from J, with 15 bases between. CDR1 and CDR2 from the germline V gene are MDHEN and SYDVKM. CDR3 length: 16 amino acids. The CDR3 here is CASSLVQGFANQPQHF. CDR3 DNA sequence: TGTGCCAGCAGTTTAGTTCAGGGGTTTGCTAATCAGCCCCAGCATTTT.

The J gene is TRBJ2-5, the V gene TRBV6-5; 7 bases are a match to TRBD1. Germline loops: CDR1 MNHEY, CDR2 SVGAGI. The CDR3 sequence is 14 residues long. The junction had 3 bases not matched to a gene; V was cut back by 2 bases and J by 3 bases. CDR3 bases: TGTGCCAGCAGTTACATCGACAGGGAAGAGACCCAGTACTTC. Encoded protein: CASSYIDREETQYF.

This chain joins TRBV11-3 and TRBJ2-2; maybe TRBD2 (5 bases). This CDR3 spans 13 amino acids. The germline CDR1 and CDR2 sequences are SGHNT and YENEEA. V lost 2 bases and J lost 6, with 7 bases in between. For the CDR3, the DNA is TGTGCCAGCAGCTTACGGGGATCCGGGGAGCTGTTTTTT. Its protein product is CASSLRGSGELFF.

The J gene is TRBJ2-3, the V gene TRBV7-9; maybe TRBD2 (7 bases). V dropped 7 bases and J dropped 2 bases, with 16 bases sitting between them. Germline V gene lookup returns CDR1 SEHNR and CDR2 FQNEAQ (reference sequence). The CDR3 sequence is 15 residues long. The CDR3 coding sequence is TGTGCCAGCAAGGGGGGGCACCAACCCACAGATACGCAGTATTTT. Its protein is CASKGGHQPTDTQYF.

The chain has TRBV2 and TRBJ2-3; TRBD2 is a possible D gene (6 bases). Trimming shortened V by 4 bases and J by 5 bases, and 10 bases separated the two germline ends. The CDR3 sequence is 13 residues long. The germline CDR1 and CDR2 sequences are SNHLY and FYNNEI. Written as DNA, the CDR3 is TGTGCCAGCAGTGGGAGGGCGAGAGATACGCAGTATTTT. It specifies CASSGRARDTQYF.

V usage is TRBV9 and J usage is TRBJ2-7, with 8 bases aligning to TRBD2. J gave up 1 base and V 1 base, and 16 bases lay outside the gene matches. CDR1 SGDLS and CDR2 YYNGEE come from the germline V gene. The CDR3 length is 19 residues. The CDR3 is CASSVHRTALAGGSYEQYF. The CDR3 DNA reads TGTGCCAGCAGCGTACACCGAACTGCCCTAGCGGGCGGTTCCTACGAGCAGTACTTC. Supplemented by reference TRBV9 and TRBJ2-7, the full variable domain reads DSGVTQTPKHLITATGQRVTLRCSPRSGDLSVYWYQQSLDQGLQFLIQYYNGEERAKGNILERFSAQQFPDLHSELNLSSLELGDSALYFCASSVHRTALAGGSYEQYFGPGTRLTVT.

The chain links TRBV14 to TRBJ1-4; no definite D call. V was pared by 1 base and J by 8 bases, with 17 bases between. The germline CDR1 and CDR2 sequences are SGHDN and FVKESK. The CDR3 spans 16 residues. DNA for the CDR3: TGTGCCAGCAGCCAAGGCGGCAAAAGACTTGGGGAAAAACTGTTTTTT. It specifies CASSQGGKRLGEKLFF.

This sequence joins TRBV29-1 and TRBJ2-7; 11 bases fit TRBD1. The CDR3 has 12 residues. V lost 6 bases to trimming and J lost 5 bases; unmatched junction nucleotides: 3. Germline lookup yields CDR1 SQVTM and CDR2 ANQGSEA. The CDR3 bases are TGCAGCGTAGGACAGGGGGCGAACGAGCAGTACTTC. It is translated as CSVGQGANEQYF.